One sample yielded the 32 T cell receptor beta chains listed below, sequenced in a study of regulatory and conventional T cells in RAG deficiency. The repertoire was sequenced with immunoSEQ multiplex PCR; TCRdb's copy has only in-frame clones and lacks some. The sample lists 150 to 250 clones, under 85% occurring once. Genomic DNA came from blood regulatory T cells gated CD4+ CD25-high CD127-low. Sequencing was done on a sample of Tregs sorted from blood. The receptors stem from a human donor with RAG deficiency presenting as combined immunodeficiency.

The chain couples TRBV6-5 to TRBJ2-7; TRBD1 agrees at 12 bases. Germline V lookup: CDR1 MNHEY, CDR2 SVGAGI. This CDR3 spans 15 amino acids. J gave up 5 bases and V 4 bases, and 6 bases lay outside the gene matches. In DNA, the CDR3 is TGTGCCAGCAGTTCCTCCGGGACAGGGGGCCACGAGCAGTACTTC. It codes for CASSSSGTGGHEQYF.

This chain connects TRBV5-4 to TRBJ2-7; D unresolved. Trimming stripped 2 bases from V and 5 bases from J, with 14 bases between. The CDR3 is made up of 14 amino acids. The germline gives CDR1 SGHNT, CDR2 YYREEE (reference sequence). CDR3 coding DNA: TGTGCCAGCAGCTTAGTGCCTGACCCCCACGAGCAGTACTTC. Translation gives CASSLVPDPHEQYF.

The rearrangement uses TRBV27 and TRBJ2-3; no clear D. The ends were cut back, 4 bases at V and 4 bases at J, with 3 bases in the middle. The CDR3 contains 11 residues. Per the germline V gene, CDR1 is MNHEY and CDR2 is SMNVEV (reference sequence). The CDR3 loop reads CASSWSDTQYF. The CDR3 nucleotides read TGTGCCAGCAGTTGGTCAGATACGCAGTATTTT.

CDR3 protein: CASSSRHSNQPQHF. CDR3 nucleotides: TGTGCCAGCAGTTCCCGACATAGCAATCAGCCCCAGCATTTT. This chain uses TRBV6-6 with TRBJ1-5; D unclear. Trimming left V 4 bases short and J 0 bases short, with 7 bases between. Germline assignment: CDR1 MNHNY and CDR2 SVGAGI (reference sequence). The length of the CDR3 is 14 residues.

The CDR3 is CASTQSPEAFF. The CDR3 DNA is TGTGCCAGCACCCAAAGCCCTGAAGCTTTCTTT. The chain carries TRBV6-6 and TRBJ1-1; D remains ambiguous. Per the germline V gene, CDR1 is MNHNY and CDR2 is SVGAGI (reference sequence). Between the trimmed V and J ends, which lost 7 bases and 6 bases, there was a span of 9 bases. The CDR3 loop spans 11 amino acids.

This chain links TRBV7-3 with TRBJ2-3; TRBD2 is a possible D gene (5 bases). Germline V lookup: CDR1 SGHTA, CDR2 FQGTGA. Between the trimmed V and J ends, which lost 2 bases and 8 bases, there was a span of 5 bases. The length of the CDR3 is 11 residues. The CDR3 protein is CASSLEGTQYF. CDR3 sequence (DNA): TGTGCCAGCAGCTTAGAGGGTACGCAGTATTTT. The full variable domain, in which reference TRBV7-3 and TRBJ2-3 provide the parts outside the CDR3, is GAGVSQTPSNKVTEKGKYVELRCDPISGHTALYWYRQSLGQGPEFLIYFQGTGAADDSGLPNDRFFAVRPEGSVSTLKIQRTERGDSAVYLCASSLEGTQYFGPGTRLTVL.

The rearrangement uses TRBV28 and TRBJ2-5; no definite D call. Trimming pared 1 base from V and 7 bases from J, leaving 10 bases between. CDR1 and CDR2 (germline): MDHEN, SYDVKM. This CDR3 has 13 amino acids. The CDR3 sequence: CASSLLDLGTQYF. The CDR3 DNA follows: TGTGCCAGCAGTTTATTAGATTTAGGGACCCAGTACTTC.

This clone was seen more than once but under ten times. The J gene is TRBJ2-7, the V gene TRBV19; perhaps D is TRBD1 or TRBD2 (5 bases each). Trimming left V 5 bases short and J 7 bases short, with 15 bases between. From germline, CDR1 is LNHDA and CDR2 SQIVND (reference sequence). This CDR3 region has 13 residues. CDR3 bases: TGTGCCAGTAGTGGGGGACGTTCCCTGGAGCAGTACTTC. This sequence encodes CASSGGRSLEQYF.

This clone was counted a few times. V usage is TRBV6-5 and J usage is TRBJ2-4, with 8 bases lining up with TRBD1. Trimming cost V 6 bases and J 9 bases; bases outside gene matches: 7. The CDR3 is 13 residues long. CDR1 is MNHEY, CDR2 SVGAGI, per germline. The CDR3 DNA follows: TGTGCCAGCAGCCGGACAGGGAACGGCATTCAGTACTTC. It specifies CASSRTGNGIQYF.

This sequence joins TRBV27 and TRBJ2-3; D uncertain. Germline CDR1 MNHEY, CDR2 SMNVEV (reference sequence). V was pared by 8 bases and J by 1 base, with 4 bases between. The CDR3 totals 11 residues. CDR3 in amino acids: CASRRTDTQYF. As DNA, the CDR3 is TGTGCCAGCCGACGCACAGATACGCAGTATTTT.

The chain joins TRBV6-5 to TRBJ2-1; D is unclear. Germline V gene data show CDR1 as MNHEY and CDR2 as SVGAGI. CDR3 size: 12 residues. Between the trimmed V and J ends, which lost 0 bases and 3 bases, there was a span of 0 bases. CDR3 DNA: TGTGCCAGCAGTTACTCCTACAATGAGCAGTTCTTC. It is translated as CASSYSYNEQFF.

CDR3 in amino acids: CASSYSMETQYF. Here the CDR3 DNA reads TGTGCCAGCAGTTACTCGATGGAGACCCAGTACTTC. This rearrangement joins TRBV6-7 to TRBJ2-5; D gene unclear. TRBV6-7 qualifies as an ORF whose function is uncertain. The CDR3 covers 12 residues. V lost 0 bases and J 5 bases, leaving 4 bases between the germline ends.

The chain carries TRBV5-1 and TRBJ2-7; D remains ambiguous. The V end lost 1 base, the J end lost 2 bases, and 4 bases lay between the germline ends. There are 12 residues in the CDR3. The V gene's germline CDR1 is SGHRS and CDR2 YFSETQ. The CDR3, as DNA: TGCGCCAGCAGCTTGTTCGCCTACGAGCAGTACTTC. Translated: CASSLFAYEQYF.

The rearrangement links TRBV21-1 to TRBJ2-7. TRBV21-1 is noted as a pseudogene. This CDR3 spans 16 amino acids. CDR3 in amino acids: CASSRYLLHVLDEQYF. The CDR3, as DNA: TGTGCCAGCAGTCGTTACTTGCTACACGTGTTAGACGAGCAGTACTTC.

CDR3 bases: TGTGCCAGCAGTCGACGCGGGGATCAGCCCCAGCATTTT. Residues: CASSRRGDQPQHF. The V and J genes are TRBV6-5 and TRBJ1-5; D is unclear. With 5 bases removed from V and 5 bases from J, the gap between germline ends came to 10 bases. The CDR3 sequence is 13 residues long. Germline V gene sequence: CDR1 MNHEY, CDR2 SVGAGI.

The table lists this clone with a few counts. The chain is built from TRBV29-1 and TRBJ1-2; D gene ambiguous. This CDR3 contains 9 residues. The V gene's germline CDR1 is SQVTM and CDR2 ANQGSEA. The ends were cut back, 0 bases at V and 9 bases at J, with 2 bases in the middle. The CDR3 sequence: CSVEESYTF. The CDR3, as DNA: TGCAGCGTTGAAGAGAGCTACACCTTC.

The V gene is TRBV15, the J gene TRBJ1-2; no definite D call. V was shortened by 4 bases and J by 4 bases, with 19 bases between the two germline ends. Germline assignment: CDR1 LNHNV and CDR2 YYDKDF (reference sequence). The CDR3 extends over 16 amino acids. The CDR3 protein is CATSISGCGKTYGYTF. The CDR3 DNA sequence: TGTGCCACCAGCATTTCGGGGTGTGGAAAGACCTATGGCTACACCTTC.

As regards this clone: A junction end diverges from the germline sequence, so it may reflect a read error. This sequence joins TRBV6-6 and TRBJ2-7; no clear D gene. The CDR3 consists of 11 residues. Per germline, CDR1 MNHNY and CDR2 SVGAGI (reference sequence). CDR3 DNA sequence: TGTGCCAGCAGTAACTCCTACGAGCAGTACTTC. It specifies CASSNSYEQYF.

CDR3 region: CATRGANQPQHF. CDR3 in DNA: TGTGCCACCAGGGGGGCCAATCAGCCCCAGCATTTT. V usage is TRBV27 and J usage is TRBJ1-5; 7 bases fit TRBD1. The CDR3 totals 12 residues. Per germline, CDR1 MNHEY and CDR2 SMNVEV (reference sequence). J gave up 3 bases and V 10 bases, and 3 bases lay outside the gene matches.

The J gene is TRBJ2-3, the V gene TRBV27; D is unclear. The V and J ends lost 2 bases and 2 bases respectively, with 8 bases between them. Germline CDR1 is MNHEY and CDR2 is SMNVEV (reference sequence). The CDR3 length is 14 residues. CDR3 residues: CASSLGTPTDTQYF. For the CDR3, the DNA is TGTGCCAGCAGTTTAGGAACCCCCACAGATACGCAGTATTTT.

V usage is TRBV19 and J usage is TRBJ2-3; D is unresolved. This CDR3 contains 12 residues. Deletions cut 2 bases from V and 1 base from J, with 1 base between. Germline V gene sequence: CDR1 LNHDA, CDR2 SQIVND (reference sequence). CDR3 DNA sequence: TGTGCCAGTAGTATACGCACAGATACGCAGTATTTT. Translated, it gives CASSIRTDTQYF.

With respect to this clone: The junction does not match germline at one end; this may be a read error. This sequence joins TRBV5-3 and TRBJ1-2, with D hard to call. TRBV5-3 is an open reading frame, and its role is uncertain. This CDR3 is 16 amino acids long. The CDR3, as DNA: TGTGTCAGAACCGTCGCAATGGTGAGAAAGACCTATGGCTACACCTTC. Its protein product is CVRTVAMVRKTYGYTF.

The sample holds one count of this clone. V gene TRBV6-6 combines with J gene TRBJ2-1; D ambiguous. CDR1 MNHNY and CDR2 SVGAGI come from the germline V gene (reference sequence). Trimming cost V 0 bases and J 3 bases, with 0 bases left between them. The CDR3 has 12 residues. The CDR3 bases are TGTGCCAGCAGTTACTCCTACAATGAGCAGTTCTTC. Translated: CASSYSYNEQFF.

This chain joins TRBV11-3 and TRBJ2-7, with D perhaps given as TRBD1 or TRBD2 (5 bases each). The CDR3 covers 12 residues. Per germline, CDR1 SGHNT and CDR2 YENEEA. The V end was cut by 4 bases, the J end by 7 bases, with 11 bases between. Here the CDR3 DNA reads TGTGCCAGCAGCTCTCTTTGGGGGGAGCAGTACTTC. This sequence encodes CASSSLWGEQYF.

The chain combines TRBV30 with TRBJ2-5; D is ambiguous. The DNA end is more similar to TRBJ2-7, so the J call may be wrong. CDR3 length: 11 amino acids. Germline CDR1 and CDR2: GTSNPN and SVGIG (reference sequence). This CDR3 reads CAWSGAYEQYF. The CDR3 DNA reads TGTGCCTGGAGTGGGGCCTACGAGCAGTACTTC.

The chain joins TRBV7-3 to TRBJ2-3, with D unclear. Germline V gene sequence: CDR1 SGHTA, CDR2 FQGTGA. Trimming removed 5 bases at V and 2 bases at J, with 5 bases between. The CDR3 length is 12 residues. CDR3 DNA: TGTGCCAGCAGCCCGGCCACAGATACGCAGTATTTT. This codes for CASSPATDTQYF.

The chain combines TRBV30 with TRBJ2-1, with D uncertain. This CDR3 region has 13 residues. Germline CDR1 GTSNPN, CDR2 SVGIG (reference sequence). V lost 2 bases and J lost 0, with 5 bases in between. CDR3 loop: CAWSPSSYNEQFF. CDR3 sequence (DNA): TGTGCCTGGAGTCCCTCCTCCTACAATGAGCAGTTCTTC.

The rearrangement joins TRBV10-1 to TRBJ2-6; D not certain. CDR3 length: 19 residues. Germline CDR1 WNHNN, CDR2 SYGVQD (reference sequence). Trimming shortened V by 4 bases and J by 5 bases, and 24 bases separated the two germline ends. Here the CDR3 reads CASSVRTRIAQSRANVLTF. The CDR3 DNA sequence: TGCGCCAGCAGTGTGCGTACAAGGATCGCACAAAGTCGGGCCAACGTCCTGACTTTC.

The CDR3: CASSSLLLNQPQHF. CDR3 in DNA: TGTGCCAGCAGCTCCCTCCTACTCAATCAGCCCCAGCATTTT. The genes are TRBV7-9 and TRBJ1-5; D unresolved. Deletions cut 4 bases from V and 3 bases from J, with 10 bases between. Per germline, CDR1 SEHNR and CDR2 FQNEAQ (reference sequence). There are 14 residues in the CDR3.

The chain links TRBV6-5 to TRBJ2-1; D unclear. The germline V gene has CDR1 MNHEY and CDR2 SVGAGI. The CDR3 has 12 amino acids. V lost 3 bases and J lost 7, with 7 bases in between. The CDR3 region is CASSYLSNEQFF. The CDR3 DNA is TGTGCCAGCAGTTATCTCTCTAATGAGCAGTTCTTC.

The chain joins TRBV7-3 to TRBJ2-3; D unresolved. Germline V gene lookup returns CDR1 SGHTA and CDR2 FQGTGA. CDR3 size: 13 residues. Trimming shortened V by 2 bases and J by 4 bases, and 7 bases separated the two germline ends. This CDR3 is CASSLVRSDTQYF. DNA for the CDR3: TGTGCCAGCAGCTTAGTGAGATCAGATACGCAGTATTTT.

The chain couples TRBV19 to TRBJ2-6; D uncertain. Germline assignment: CDR1 LNHDA and CDR2 SQIVND (reference sequence). This CDR3 spans 19 amino acids. V lost 4 bases, J lost 5 bases, and 24 bases lay in between. The CDR3 region has the DNA TGTGCCAGTAGTAGCGTGCAGACAAAATCACAAAGTCGGGCCAACGTCCTGACTTTC. Translation gives CASSSVQTKSQSRANVLTF.